This is a list of T cell receptor beta chains from one sample in a study of graft-versus-host responses after intestinal transplantation. Method: immunoSEQ multiplex PCR; TCRdb's copy keeps in-frame clones and lacks some. The sample lists 73,000 or so clones; almost 90% were seen once. These receptors have no known antigen. The specimen comprised unstimulated CD8+ T cells sorted from spleen or lymph node cells, sampled before transplant. Receptors originate from a human donor who was the organ donor for an intestinal transplant. Both conserved end residues are trimmed from each CDR3. A D gene is named only where the DNA matches it firmly.

TRBV15,TRBD1,TRBJ1-4,ATSRETGGYEKLF
TRBV18,TRBD1,TRBJ1-5,ASSGELGDRGNQPQH
TRBV10-3,-,TRBJ1-5,AISEYRAGARVQPQH
TRBV2,TRBD2,TRBJ2-2,ASSEKSRGGGGNLNTGELF
TRBV6-5,-,TRBJ1-2,ASSYARAWEGYT
TRBV6-5,TRBD1,TRBJ1-5,ASSPGQGNQPQH
TRBV9,TRBD1,TRBJ2-3,ASSVRDRDTDTQY
TRBV11-3,-,TRBJ1-1,ASSLRGPPKTEAF
TRBV4-3,TRBD2,TRBJ2-3,ASSQDRYSGAGDTQY
TRBV5-6,-,TRBJ1-2,ASGGELGSPNYGYT
TRBV5-4,-,TRBJ1-2,AIGQNNYGYT
TRBV11-3,TRBD2,TRBJ2-2,ASSLEPSGGTGELF
TRBV10-3,TRBD1,TRBJ2-6,AIRESWDRGAGANVLT
TRBV5-1,-,TRBJ2-5,ASSTDTYQETQY
TRBV29-1,-,TRBJ1-3,SAVPLSPGNTIY
TRBV27,TRBD1,TRBJ1-5,ASSPIRTGYSNQPQH
TRBV5-1,TRBD2,TRBJ2-3,ASSGTSGGETDTQY
TRBV4-2,TRBD2,TRBJ2-3,ASSQTTSGGGTDTQY
TRBV6-6,-,TRBJ1-2,ASLRGDGYT
TRBV7-9,TRBD1,TRBJ1-1,ASSSFVPGQTDSEAF
TRBV5-6,TRBD1,TRBJ1-1,ASSDWDSPTRRGTEAF
TRBV11-2,-,TRBJ1-4,ASSLEGLANEKLF
TRBV11-2,-,TRBJ1-3,ASSLDFDSSGNTIY
TRBV6-5,-,TRBJ1-6,ASSITGNSPLH
TRBV7-8,TRBD2,TRBJ2-2,ASSPGGRGDYTGELF
TRBV10-3,-,TRBJ1-2,AIMREGTNPVFYGYT
TRBV5-1,-,TRBJ1-2,ASSLAGTGYT
TRBV4-1,-,TRBJ2-1,ASSQGTSSYNEQF
TRBV30,-,TRBJ1-2,AWSVGGVHYGYT
TRBV6-5,TRBD1,TRBJ2-4,ASSFTGGASDIQY
TRBV6-4,TRBD1,TRBJ1-2,ASSETGDYGYT
TRBV7-6,TRBD1,TRBJ1-2,ASSLEVGQGADYGYT
TRBV29-1,TRBD2,TRBJ2-1,SVEEKKSRLAGGDNEQF
TRBV7-9,-,TRBJ2-5,ASSLRYRGSGKTQY